This T cell receptor beta chain was recovered during a study of T-cell memory formation after mild COVID-19. Study-level information: Each donor largely had its own TCR clusters.

Study conclusions and caveats: Pre-infection memory held some responding clones, suggesting pre-existing cross-reactive T cells responded.

TCRdb ran MiXCR on the 5' RACE reads and lists one entry per CDR3 protein. The sample comprises about 440,000 distinct CDR3 sequences, 20% of which are singletons, and more than 8% rests with the top ten. Germline CDR1 reads LNHNV; CDR2 reads YYDKDF (reference sequence). There are 15 residues in the CDR3. With V trimmed by 1 base and J by 6 bases, 5 bases remained unmatched. On this clonotype: The antigen remains undetermined.

What was sequenced was PBMCs or a T cell subset sorted from them (not recorded which). This receptor was taken from an adult woman who had mild COVID-19 (a few samples of this study predate the infection). Cell type and time point are not known. V is TRBV15 and J is TRBJ2-1; 8 bases are shared with TRBD2. CDR3 sequence: CATSRGGTRGNEQFF. The DNA of the CDR3 is TGTGCCACCAGCAGAGGAGGGACTAGGGGCAATGAGCAGTTCTTC.